This T cell receptor (beta chain) was found in a study of response to subunit inactivated influenza vaccine. Study findings and constraints: With each seasonal influenza vaccination, the authors suggested, few new T cells are recruited.

Deletions cut 8 bases from V and 5 bases from J, with 17 bases between. CDR3 length: 14 residues. CDR1 is SGHVS and CDR2 is FQNEAQ in the germline V gene. For this clonotype: Antigen unknown.

MiXCR was run by TCRdb on the RT-PCR reads, yielding one entry per CDR3 protein. The sample lists 490,000 or so distinct CDR3 sequences, roughly 8.2% occurring once. This receptor was identified in a man between 50 and 69 years old who received an inactivated influenza vaccine. The sample in question was PBMCs from blood, obtained roughly 24 months after vaccination. This sequence joins TRBV7-8 and TRBJ2-3, with unresolved D. The DNA for the CDR3 is TGTGCCAGCGGGTGGACCGAAGTACGAGATACGCAGTATTTT. It encodes CASGWTEVRDTQYF.